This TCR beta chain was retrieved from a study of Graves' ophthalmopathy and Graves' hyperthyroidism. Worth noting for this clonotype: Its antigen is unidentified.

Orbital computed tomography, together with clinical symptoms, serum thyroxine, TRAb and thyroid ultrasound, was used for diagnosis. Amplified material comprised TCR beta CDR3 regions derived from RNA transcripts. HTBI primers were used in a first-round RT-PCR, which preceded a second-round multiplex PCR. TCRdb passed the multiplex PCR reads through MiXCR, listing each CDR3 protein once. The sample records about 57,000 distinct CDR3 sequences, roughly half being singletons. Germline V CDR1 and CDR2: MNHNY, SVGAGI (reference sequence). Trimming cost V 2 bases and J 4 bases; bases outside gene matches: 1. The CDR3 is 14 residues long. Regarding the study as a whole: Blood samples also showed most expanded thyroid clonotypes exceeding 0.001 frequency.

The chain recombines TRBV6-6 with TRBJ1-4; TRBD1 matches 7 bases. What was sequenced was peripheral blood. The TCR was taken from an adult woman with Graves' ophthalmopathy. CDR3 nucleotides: TGTGCCAGCAGTTACCGACAGGGTAATGAAAAACTGTTTTTT. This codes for CASSYRQGNEKLFF.